Shown below are 3 T cell receptor beta chains from a single sample sequenced in a study of lymphopenia after photon versus proton radiotherapy. Libraries were prepared by immunoSEQ multiplex PCR; TCRdb keeps only in-frame clonotypes and omits some of them. The sample has 150,000 to 200,000 clones, about nine tenths seen once. The sample here was peripheral blood, taken from a patient treated with photon-based radiotherapy. Every receptor here comes from a man between 50 and 59 years old with gastric cancer.

V is TRBV7-9 and J is TRBJ2-7, with 7 bases fitting TRBD1. Germline CDR1 reads SEHNR; CDR2 reads FQNEAQ (reference sequence). The V and J ends lost 5 bases and 0 bases, in that order; junction bases with no gene match: 1. The CDR3 consists of 13 residues. CDR3 coding DNA: TGTGCCAGCAGCGGGGACAGCTCCTACGAGCAGTACTTC. Protein product: CASSGDSSYEQYF.

This sequence joins TRBV19 and TRBJ2-3; D uncertain. Germline V gene data show CDR1 as LNHDA and CDR2 as SQIVND (reference sequence). This CDR3 comprises 16 residues. V lost 1 base and J lost 0, with 11 bases in between. The CDR3 reads CASSIGQAPSTDTQYF. DNA for the CDR3: TGTGCCAGTAGTATAGGTCAGGCTCCTAGCACAGATACGCAGTATTTT.

The chain employs TRBV2 and TRBJ2-3; 7 bases agree with TRBD2. In germline, CDR1 is SNHLY, CDR2 FYNNEI. Trimming took 5 bases from V and 1 from J; bases not matched to a gene: 3. This CDR3 spans 14 amino acids. DNA of the CDR3: TGTGCCAGCAGTAAAAGCGGGGGCACAGATACGCAGTATTTT. Protein sequence: CASSKSGGTDTQYF.